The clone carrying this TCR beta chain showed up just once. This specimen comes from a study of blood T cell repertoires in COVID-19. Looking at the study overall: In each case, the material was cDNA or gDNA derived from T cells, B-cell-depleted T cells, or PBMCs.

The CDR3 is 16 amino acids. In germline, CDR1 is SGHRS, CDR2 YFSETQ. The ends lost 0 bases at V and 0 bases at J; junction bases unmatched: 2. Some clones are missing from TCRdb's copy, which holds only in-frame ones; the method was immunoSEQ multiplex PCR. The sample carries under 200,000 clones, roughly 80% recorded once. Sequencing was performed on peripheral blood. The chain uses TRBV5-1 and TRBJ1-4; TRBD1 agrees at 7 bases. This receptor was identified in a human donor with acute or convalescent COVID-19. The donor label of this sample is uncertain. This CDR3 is CASSLDRGATNEKLFF. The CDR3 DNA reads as TGCGCCAGCAGCTTGGACAGGGGCGCAACTAATGAAAAACTGTTTTTT.